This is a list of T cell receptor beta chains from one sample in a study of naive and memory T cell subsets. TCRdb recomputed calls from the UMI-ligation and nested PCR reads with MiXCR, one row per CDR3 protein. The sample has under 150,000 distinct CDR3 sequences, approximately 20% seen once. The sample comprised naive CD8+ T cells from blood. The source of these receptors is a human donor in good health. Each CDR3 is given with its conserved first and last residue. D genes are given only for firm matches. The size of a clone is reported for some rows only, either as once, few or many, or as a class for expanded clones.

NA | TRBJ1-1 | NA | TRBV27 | CASSSRRDDREAFF | TGTGCCAGCAGTTCCAGGCGGGATGACAGAGAAGCTTTCTTT
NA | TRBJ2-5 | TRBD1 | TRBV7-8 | CASSLEDRGHRETQYF | TGTGCCAGCAGCTTAGAGGACAGGGGGCATAGAGAGACCCAGTACTTC
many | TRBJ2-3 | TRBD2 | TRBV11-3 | CASSLGLAGGLTDTQYF | TGTGCCAGCAGCCTGGGACTAGCGGGAGGGCTGACAGATACGCAGTATTTT
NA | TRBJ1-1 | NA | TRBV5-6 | CASSYTRGGTYTEAFF | TGTGCCAGCAGCTATACCCGGGGAGGAACGTACACTGAAGCTTTCTTT
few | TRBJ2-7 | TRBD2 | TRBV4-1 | CASSIRTSGDYEQYF | TGCGCCAGCAGCATCCGGACTAGCGGGGATTACGAGCAGTACTTC
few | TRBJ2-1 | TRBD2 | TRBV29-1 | CSVEQRTPSGPNEQFF | TGCAGCGTTGAACAGAGGACCCCTAGCGGGCCAAATGAGCAGTTCTTC
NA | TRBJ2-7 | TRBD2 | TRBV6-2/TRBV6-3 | CASSYTLLLAGELYEQYF | TGTGCCAGCAGTTACACCCTACTTCTAGCGGGGGAACTCTACGAGCAGTACTTC
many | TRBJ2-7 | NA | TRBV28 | CASSLPGGPSYEQYF | TGTGCCAGCAGTCTCCCCGGAGGGCCCTCCTACGAGCAGTACTTC
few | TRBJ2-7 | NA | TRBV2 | CASSLLAYPYEQYF | TGTGCCAGCAGTCTTCTAGCGTACCCCTACGAGCAGTACTTC
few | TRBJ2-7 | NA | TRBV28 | CASSLVAHRADF | TGTGCCAGCAGTTTAGTGGCCCACCGGGCGGACTTC
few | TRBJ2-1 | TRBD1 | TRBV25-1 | CASNRQGDNEQFF | TGTGCCAGCAACCGGCAGGGGGACAATGAGCAGTTCTTC
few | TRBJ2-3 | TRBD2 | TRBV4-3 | CASSQEEIAGETDTQYF | TGCGCCAGCAGCCAAGAGGAAATAGCGGGAGAAACAGATACGCAGTATTTT
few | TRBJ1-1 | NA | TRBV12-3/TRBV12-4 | CASSSGGRAEAFF | TGTGCCAGCAGTTCCGGGGGCAGAGCTGAAGCTTTCTTT
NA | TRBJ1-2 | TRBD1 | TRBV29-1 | CSVEDPDRVEGYTF | TGCAGCGTTGAAGATCCGGACAGGGTAGAGGGCTACACCTTC
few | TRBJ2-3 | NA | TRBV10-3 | CAISESPSRDQGFTDTQYF | TGTGCCATCAGTGAGTCTCCGTCCCGCGACCAGGGGTTCACAGATACGCAGTATTTT
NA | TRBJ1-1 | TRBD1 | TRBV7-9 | CASNLGDRGHTEAFF | TGTGCCAGCAACTTGGGGGACAGAGGGCACACTGAAGCTTTCTTT
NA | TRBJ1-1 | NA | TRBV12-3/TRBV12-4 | CASSLVMGTEAFF | TGTGCCAGCAGCCTTGTAATGGGGACTGAAGCTTTCTTT
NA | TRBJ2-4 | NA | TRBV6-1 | CASRSPGRLAKNIQYF | TGTGCCAGCAGGAGCCCCGGACGGTTAGCCAAAAACATTCAGTACTTC
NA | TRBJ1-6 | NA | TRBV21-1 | CASSTRGAYNSPLHF | TGTGCCAGCAGCACGCGAGGGGCCTATAATTCACCCCTCCACTTT
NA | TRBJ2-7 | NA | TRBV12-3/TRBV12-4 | CACLGPTGEQYF | TGTGCCTGCCTAGGCCCCACGGGGGAGCAGTACTTC
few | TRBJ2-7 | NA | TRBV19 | CASSIEDRPTYEQYF | TGTGCCAGTAGTATAGAGGACAGACCAACCTACGAGCAGTACTTC
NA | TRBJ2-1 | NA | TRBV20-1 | CSSKGRSSYNEQFF | TGCAGTTCGAAGGGTCGGAGCTCCTACAATGAGCAGTTCTTC
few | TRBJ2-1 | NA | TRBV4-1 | CASSQEPNEQFF | TGCGCCAGCAGCCAAGAGCCCAATGAGCAGTTCTTC
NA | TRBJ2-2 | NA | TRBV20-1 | CSARADTNTGELFF | TGCAGTGCTAGAGCTGACACGAACACCGGGGAGCTGTTTTTT
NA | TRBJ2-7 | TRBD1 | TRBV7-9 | CASSVSEGASYEQYF | TGTGCCAGCAGTGTTAGTGAGGGGGCCTCCTACGAGCAGTACTTC
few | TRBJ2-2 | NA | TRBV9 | CASSTENTGELFF | TGTGCCAGCTCCACCGAAAACACCGGGGAGCTGTTTTTT
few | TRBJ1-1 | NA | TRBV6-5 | CASSYSIPGGENTEAFF | TGTGCCAGCAGTTACTCGATCCCCGGGGGTGAGAACACTGAAGCTTTCTTT
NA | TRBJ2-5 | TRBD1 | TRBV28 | CASSSNRGPRGETQYF | TGTGCCAGCAGTTCTAACAGGGGGCCAAGAGGGGAGACCCAGTACTTC
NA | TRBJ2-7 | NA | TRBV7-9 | CASSSPAGFYEQYF | TGTGCCAGCAGCTCCCCAGCGGGTTTCTACGAGCAGTACTTC
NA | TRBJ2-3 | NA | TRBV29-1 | CSVESRYTDTQYF | TGCAGCGTTGAATCACGGTACACAGATACGCAGTATTTT
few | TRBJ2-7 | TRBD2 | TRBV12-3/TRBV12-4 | CASSFATGGAPSDEQYF | TGTGCCAGCAGTTTTGCCACCGGGGGGGCCCCTAGTGACGAGCAGTACTTC
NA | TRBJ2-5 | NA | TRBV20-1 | CSARDNSWEHPQETQYF | TGCAGTGCTAGAGATAACAGTTGGGAGCACCCCCAAGAGACCCAGTACTTC
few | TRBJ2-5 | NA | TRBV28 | CASSLSGRWETQYF | TGTGCCAGCAGTTTATCAGGGAGGTGGGAGACCCAGTACTTC
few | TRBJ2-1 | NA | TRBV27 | CASSPRTFSSYNEQFF | TGTGCCAGCAGTCCCCGGACCTTCAGCTCCTACAATGAGCAGTTCTTC
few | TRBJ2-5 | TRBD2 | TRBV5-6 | CASSGETSGWETQYF | TGTGCCAGCAGCGGAGAGACTAGCGGTTGGGAGACCCAGTACTTC
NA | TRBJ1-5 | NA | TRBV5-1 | CASRSNGTVGQPQHF | TGCGCCAGCAGGTCAAACGGGACTGTCGGTCAGCCCCAGCATTTT
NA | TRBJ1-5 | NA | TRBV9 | CASSVGGDSQPQHF | TGTGCCAGCAGCGTAGGAGGAGATAGTCAGCCCCAGCATTTT
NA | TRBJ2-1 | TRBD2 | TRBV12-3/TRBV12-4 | CASSHPLSAGGGDEQFF | TGTGCCAGCAGTCACCCCCTGTCAGCGGGAGGTGGCGATGAGCAGTTCTTC
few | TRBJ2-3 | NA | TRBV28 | CASSPLGAPRDTQYF | TGTGCCAGCAGTCCCCTCGGGGCTCCCCGGGATACGCAGTATTTT
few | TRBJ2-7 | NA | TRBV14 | CASSQFTTYEQYF | TGTGCCAGCAGCCAATTTACAACCTACGAGCAGTACTTC
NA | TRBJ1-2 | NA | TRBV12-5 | CASGFSRVVEANYGYTF | TGTGCTAGTGGTTTTTCCCGGGTGGTAGAAGCTAACTATGGCTACACCTTC
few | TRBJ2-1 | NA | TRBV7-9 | CASTMEGGDEQFF | TGTGCCAGCACGATGGAGGGTGGGGATGAGCAGTTCTTC